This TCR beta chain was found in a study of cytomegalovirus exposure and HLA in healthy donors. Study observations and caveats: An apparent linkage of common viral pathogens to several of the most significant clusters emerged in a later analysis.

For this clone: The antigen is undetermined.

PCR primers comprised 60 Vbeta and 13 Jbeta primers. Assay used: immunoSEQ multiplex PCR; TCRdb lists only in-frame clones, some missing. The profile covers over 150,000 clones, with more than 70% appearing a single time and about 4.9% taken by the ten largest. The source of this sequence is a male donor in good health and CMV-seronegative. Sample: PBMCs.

CDR3 coding DNA: TGTGCCAGCAGCCACCGGGACAGGGGGCTCTACGAGCAGTACTTC. It yields the protein CASSHRDRGLYEQYF. The chain uses TRBV14 and TRBJ2-7; 12 bases match TRBD1. This CDR3 has 15 residues. CDR1 is SGHDN, CDR2 FVKESK, per germline. Germline trimming cut 3 bases from V and 3 bases from J; bases unmatched to any gene: 3.